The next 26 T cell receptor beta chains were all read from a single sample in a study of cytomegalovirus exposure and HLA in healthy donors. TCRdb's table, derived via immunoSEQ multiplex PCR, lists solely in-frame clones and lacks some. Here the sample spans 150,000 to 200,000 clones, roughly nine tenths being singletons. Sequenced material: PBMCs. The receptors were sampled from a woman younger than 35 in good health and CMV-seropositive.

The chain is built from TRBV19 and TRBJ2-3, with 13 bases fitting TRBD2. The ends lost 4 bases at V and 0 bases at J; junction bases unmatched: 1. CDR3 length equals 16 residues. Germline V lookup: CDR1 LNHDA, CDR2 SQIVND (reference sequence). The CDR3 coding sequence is TGTGCCAGTAGTACGGGACTAGCGGGGAGCACAGATACGCAGTATTTT. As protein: CASSTGLAGSTDTQYF.

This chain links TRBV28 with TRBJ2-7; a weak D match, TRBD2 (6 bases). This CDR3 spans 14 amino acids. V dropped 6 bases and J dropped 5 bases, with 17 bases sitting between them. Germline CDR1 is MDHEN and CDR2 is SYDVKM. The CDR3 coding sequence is TGTGCCAGCAGCATTTCGGGAGAGGGCCACGAGCAGTACTTC. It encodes CASSISGEGHEQYF. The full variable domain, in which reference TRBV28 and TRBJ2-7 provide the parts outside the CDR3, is DVKVTQSSRYLVKRTGEKVFLECVQDMDHENMFWYRQDPGLGLRLIYFSYDVKMKEKGDIPEGYSVSREKKERFSLILESASTNQTSMYLCASSISGEGHEQYFGPGTRLTVT.

The CDR3 loop reads CASSLARSYSGNTIYF. CDR3 nucleotide sequence: TGTGCCAGCAGCTTAGCGCGGTCTTACTCTGGAAACACCATATATTTT. This chain joins TRBV7-2 and TRBJ1-3; no definite D call. With 0 bases removed from V and 0 bases from J, the gap between germline ends came to 9 bases. This CDR3 comprises 16 residues. The V gene's germline CDR1 is SGHTA and CDR2 FQGNSA.

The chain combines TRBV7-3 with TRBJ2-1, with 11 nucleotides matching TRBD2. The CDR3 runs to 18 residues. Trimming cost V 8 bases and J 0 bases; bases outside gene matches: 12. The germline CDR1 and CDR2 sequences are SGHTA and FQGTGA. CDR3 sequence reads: CASFLPPGLADSYNEQFF. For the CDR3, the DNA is TGTGCCAGCTTCCTCCCTCCGGGACTAGCGGACTCCTACAATGAGCAGTTCTTC.

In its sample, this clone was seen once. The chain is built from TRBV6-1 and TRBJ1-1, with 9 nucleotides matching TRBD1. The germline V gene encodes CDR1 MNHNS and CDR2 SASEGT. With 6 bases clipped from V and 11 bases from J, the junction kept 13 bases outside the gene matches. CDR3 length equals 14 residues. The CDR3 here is CASSGTGGPRRAFF. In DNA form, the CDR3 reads TGTGCCAGCAGCGGAACAGGGGGCCCTCGGCGGGCTTTCTTT.

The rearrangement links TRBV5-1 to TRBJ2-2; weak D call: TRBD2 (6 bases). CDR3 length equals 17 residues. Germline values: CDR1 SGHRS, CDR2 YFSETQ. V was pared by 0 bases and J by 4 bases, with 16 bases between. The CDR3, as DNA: TGCGCCAGCAGCTTGGGACTAGGGGTTAGTGGCACCGGGGAGCTGTTTTTT. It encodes CASSLGLGVSGTGELFF. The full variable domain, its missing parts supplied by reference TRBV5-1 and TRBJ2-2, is KAGVTQTPRYLIKTRGQQVTLSCSPISGHRSVSWYQQTPGQGLQFLFEYFSETQRNKGNFPGRFSGRQFSNSRSEMNVSTLELGDSALYLCASSLGLGVSGTGELFFGEGSRLTVL.

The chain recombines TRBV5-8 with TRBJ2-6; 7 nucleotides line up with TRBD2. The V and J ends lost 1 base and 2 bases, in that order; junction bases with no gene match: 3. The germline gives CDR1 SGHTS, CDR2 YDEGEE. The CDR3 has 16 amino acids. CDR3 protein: CASSLSRGAGANVLTF. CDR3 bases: TGTGCCAGCAGCTTGAGTCGGGGGGCTGGGGCCAACGTCCTGACTTTC.

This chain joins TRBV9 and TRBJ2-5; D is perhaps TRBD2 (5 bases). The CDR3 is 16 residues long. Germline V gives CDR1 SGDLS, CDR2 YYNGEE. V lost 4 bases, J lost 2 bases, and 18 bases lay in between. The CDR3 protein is CASSLHGLADQETQYF. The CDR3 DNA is TGTGCCAGCAGCCTCCATGGGCTAGCAGATCAAGAGACCCAGTACTTC.

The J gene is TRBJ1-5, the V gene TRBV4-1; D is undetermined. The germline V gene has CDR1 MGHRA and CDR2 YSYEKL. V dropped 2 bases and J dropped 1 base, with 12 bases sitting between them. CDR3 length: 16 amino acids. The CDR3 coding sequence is TGCGCCAGCAGCCAACCGGGAAGGATCAGCAATCAGCCCCAGCATTTT. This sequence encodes CASSQPGRISNQPQHF.

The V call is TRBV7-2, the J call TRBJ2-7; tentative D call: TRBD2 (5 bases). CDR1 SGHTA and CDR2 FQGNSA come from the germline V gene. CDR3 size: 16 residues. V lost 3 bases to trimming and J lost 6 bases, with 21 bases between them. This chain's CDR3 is CASSFAGIRQSSEQYF. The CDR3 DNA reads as TGTGCCAGCAGCTTTGCCGGGATCCGTCAAAGTTCCGAGCAGTACTTC.

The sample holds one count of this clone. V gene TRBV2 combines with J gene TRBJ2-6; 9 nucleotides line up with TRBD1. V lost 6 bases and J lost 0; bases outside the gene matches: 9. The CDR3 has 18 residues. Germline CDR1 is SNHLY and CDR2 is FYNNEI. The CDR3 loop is CASSPPGTGPSGANVLTF. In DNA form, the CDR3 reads TGTGCCAGCAGCCCTCCCGGGACAGGGCCCTCTGGGGCCAACGTCCTGACTTTC.

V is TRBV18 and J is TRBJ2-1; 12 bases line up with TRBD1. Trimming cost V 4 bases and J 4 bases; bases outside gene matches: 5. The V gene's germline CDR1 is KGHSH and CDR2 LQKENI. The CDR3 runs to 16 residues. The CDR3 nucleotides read TGTGCCAGCTCACAACGGGACAGGGGGCGATACAATGAGCAGTTCTTC. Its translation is CASSQRDRGRYNEQFF. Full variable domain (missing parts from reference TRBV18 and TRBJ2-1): NAGVMQNPRHLVRRRGQEARLRCSPMKGHSHVYWYRQLPEEGLKFMVYLQKENIIDESGMPKERFSAEFPKEGPSILRIQQVVRGDSAAYFCASSQRDRGRYNEQFFGPGTRLTVL.

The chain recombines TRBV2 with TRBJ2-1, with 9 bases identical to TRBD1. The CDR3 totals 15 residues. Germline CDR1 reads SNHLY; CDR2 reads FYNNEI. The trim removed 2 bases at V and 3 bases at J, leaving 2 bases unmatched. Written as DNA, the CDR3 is TGTGCCAGCAGTGAATACAGGGGGCACTACAATGAGCAGTTCTTC. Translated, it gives CASSEYRGHYNEQFF. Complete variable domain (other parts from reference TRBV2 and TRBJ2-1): EPEVTQTPSHQVTQMGQEVILRCVPISNHLYFYWYRQILGQKVEFLVSFYNNEISEKSEIFDDQFSVERPDGSNFTLKIRSTKLEDSAMYFCASSEYRGHYNEQFFGPGTRLTVL.

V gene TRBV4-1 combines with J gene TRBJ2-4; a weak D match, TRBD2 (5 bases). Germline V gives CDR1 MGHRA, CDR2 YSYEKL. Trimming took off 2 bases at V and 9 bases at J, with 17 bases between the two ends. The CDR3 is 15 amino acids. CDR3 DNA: TGCGCCAGCAGCCAACCGCGAACTAGGGATCGCATTCAGTACTTC. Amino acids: CASSQPRTRDRIQYF.

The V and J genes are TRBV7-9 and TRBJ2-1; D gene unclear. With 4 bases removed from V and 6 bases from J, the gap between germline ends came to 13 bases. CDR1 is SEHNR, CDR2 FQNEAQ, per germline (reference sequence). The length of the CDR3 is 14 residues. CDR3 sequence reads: CASSSTRSINEQFF. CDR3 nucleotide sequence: TGTGCCAGCAGCTCCACGAGATCTATCAATGAGCAGTTCTTC.

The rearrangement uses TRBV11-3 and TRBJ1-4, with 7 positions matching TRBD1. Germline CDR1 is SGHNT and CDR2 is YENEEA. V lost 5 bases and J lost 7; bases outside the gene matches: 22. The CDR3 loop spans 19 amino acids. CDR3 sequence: CASSPQATGKVGAGEKLFF. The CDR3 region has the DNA TGTGCCAGCAGCCCCCAAGCGACAGGGAAGGTTGGAGCCGGTGAAAAACTGTTTTTT.

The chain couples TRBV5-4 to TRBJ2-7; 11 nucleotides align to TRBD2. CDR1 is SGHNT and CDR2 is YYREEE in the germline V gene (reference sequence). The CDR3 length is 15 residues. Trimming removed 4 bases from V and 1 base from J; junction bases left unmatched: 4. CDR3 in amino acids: CASSRSGGGSYEQYF. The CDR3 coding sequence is TGTGCCAGCAGCCGTAGCGGGGGGGGGTCCTACGAGCAGTACTTC.

CDR3 nucleotide sequence: TGTGCCAGCAGCGTAGAGGGGGAAAACACTGAAGCTTTCTTT. This sequence encodes CASSVEGENTEAFF. The J gene is TRBJ1-1, the V gene TRBV9; perhaps TRBD1 as D (6 bases). Deletions cut 0 bases from V and 2 bases from J, with 8 bases between. This CDR3 is 14 amino acids long. In germline, CDR1 is SGDLS, CDR2 YYNGEE.

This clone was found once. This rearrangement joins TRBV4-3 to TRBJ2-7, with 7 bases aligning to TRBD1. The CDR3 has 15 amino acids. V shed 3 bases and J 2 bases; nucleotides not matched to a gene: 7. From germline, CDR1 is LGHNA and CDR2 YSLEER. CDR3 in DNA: TGCGCCAGCAGCCAGGAACCCGGGACAGCCTACGAGCAGTACTTC. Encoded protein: CASSQEPGTAYEQYF.

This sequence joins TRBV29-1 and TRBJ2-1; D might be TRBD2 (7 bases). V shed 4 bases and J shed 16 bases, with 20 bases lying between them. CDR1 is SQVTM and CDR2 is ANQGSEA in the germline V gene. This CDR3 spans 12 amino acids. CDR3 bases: TGCAGCGTTGGGGGAGGGGGACGGGGCCCCTTCTTC. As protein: CSVGGGGRGPFF.

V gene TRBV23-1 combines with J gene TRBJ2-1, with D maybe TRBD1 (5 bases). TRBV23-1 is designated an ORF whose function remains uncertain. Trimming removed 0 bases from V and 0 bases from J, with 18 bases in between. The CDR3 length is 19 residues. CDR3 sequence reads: CASSQSEGENSSSYNEQFF. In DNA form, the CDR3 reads TGCGCCAGCAGTCAATCAGAAGGGGAAAACTCCAGCTCCTACAATGAGCAGTTCTTC.

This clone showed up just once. CDR3 protein: CASSTTAPKSYNEQFF. In DNA, the CDR3 is TGTGCCAGCTCAACGACAGCGCCTAAGTCCTACAATGAGCAGTTCTTC. The V call is TRBV18, the J call TRBJ2-1; D may be TRBD1 (5 bases). V lost 5 bases and J 1 base, leaving 15 bases between the germline ends. Germline V CDR1 and CDR2: KGHSH, LQKENI. CDR3 length: 16 amino acids.

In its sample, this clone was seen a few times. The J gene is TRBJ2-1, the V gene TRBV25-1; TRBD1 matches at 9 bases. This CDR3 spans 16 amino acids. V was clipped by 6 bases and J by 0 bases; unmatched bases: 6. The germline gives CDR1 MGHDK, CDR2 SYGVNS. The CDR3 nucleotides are TGTGCCAGCAGAAGAACGACAGGGGGCTCCTACAATGAGCAGTTCTTC. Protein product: CASRRTTGGSYNEQFF. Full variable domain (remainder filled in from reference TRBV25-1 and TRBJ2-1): EADIYQTPRYLVIGTGKKITLECSQTMGHDKMYWYQQDPGMELHLIHYSYGVNSTEKGDLSSESTVSRIRTEHFPLTLESARPSHTSQYLCASRRTTGGSYNEQFFGPGTRLTVL.

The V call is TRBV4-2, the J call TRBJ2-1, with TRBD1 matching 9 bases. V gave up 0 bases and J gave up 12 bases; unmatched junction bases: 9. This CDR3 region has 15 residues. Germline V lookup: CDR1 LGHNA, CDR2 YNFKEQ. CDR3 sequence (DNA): TGTGCCAGCAGCCAAGAGGGGGGACAGGGAAGGATGCAGTTCTTC. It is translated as CASSQEGGQGRMQFF.

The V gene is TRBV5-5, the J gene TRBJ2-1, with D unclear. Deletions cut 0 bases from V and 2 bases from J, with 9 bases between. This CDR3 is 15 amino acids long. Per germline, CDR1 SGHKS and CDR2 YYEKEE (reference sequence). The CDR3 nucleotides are TGTGCCAGCAGCTTGGACGGGTGGACCTACAATGAGCAGTTCTTC. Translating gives CASSLDGWTYNEQFF.

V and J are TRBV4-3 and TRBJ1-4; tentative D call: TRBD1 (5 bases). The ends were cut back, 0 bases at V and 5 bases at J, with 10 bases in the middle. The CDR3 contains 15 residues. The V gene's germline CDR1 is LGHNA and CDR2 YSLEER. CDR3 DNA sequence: TGCGCCAGCAGCCAAGACGACAGACAAAATGAAAAACTGTTTTTT. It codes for CASSQDDRQNEKLFF.